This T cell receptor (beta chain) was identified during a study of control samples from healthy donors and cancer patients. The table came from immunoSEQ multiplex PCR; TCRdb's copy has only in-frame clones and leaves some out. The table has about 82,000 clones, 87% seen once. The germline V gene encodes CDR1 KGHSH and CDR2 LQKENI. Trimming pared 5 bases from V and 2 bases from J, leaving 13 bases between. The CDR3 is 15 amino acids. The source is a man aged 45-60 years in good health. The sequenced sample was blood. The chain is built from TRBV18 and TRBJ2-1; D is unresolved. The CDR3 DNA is TGTGCCAGCTCAGAGTTTAGGCCCCCCTACAATGAGCAGTTCTTC. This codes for CASSEFRPPYNEQFF.